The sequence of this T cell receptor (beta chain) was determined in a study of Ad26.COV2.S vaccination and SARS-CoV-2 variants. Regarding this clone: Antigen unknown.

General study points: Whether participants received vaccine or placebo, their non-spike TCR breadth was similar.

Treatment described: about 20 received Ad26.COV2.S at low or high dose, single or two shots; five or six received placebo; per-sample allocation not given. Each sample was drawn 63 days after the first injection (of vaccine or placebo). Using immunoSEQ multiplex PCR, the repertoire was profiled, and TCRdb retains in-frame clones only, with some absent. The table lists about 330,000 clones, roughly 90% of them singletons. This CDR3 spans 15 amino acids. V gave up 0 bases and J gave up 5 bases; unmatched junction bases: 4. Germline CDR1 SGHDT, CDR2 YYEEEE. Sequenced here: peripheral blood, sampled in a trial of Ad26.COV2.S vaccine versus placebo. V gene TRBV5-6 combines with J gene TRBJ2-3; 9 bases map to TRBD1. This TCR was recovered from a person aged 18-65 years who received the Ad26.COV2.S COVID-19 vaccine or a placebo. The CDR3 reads CASSLAGTGRDTQYF. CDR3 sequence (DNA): TGTGCCAGCAGCTTGGCCGGGACAGGGAGAGATACGCAGTATTTT.